This TCR beta chain was captured by sequencing in a study of blood T cells in healthy people across ages. The CDR3 covers 14 residues. CDR1 is SGHRS and CDR2 is YFSETQ in the germline V gene. Sample-barcoded 5' priming and a J-beta primer mix drove a second PCR of roughly 6 to 12 cycles. All cDNA molecules were each tagged by a template-switch adaptor with 12 random nucleotides. MiXCR, run by TCRdb on the 5' RACE reads, gives a single entry per CDR3 protein. The table shows about 640,000 distinct CDR3 sequences, with under 65% occurring only once. Each of the donors had around 10 milliliters of peripheral blood drawn into EDTA-treated Vacutainer tubes.

Sample: blood. This TCR came from a man in his 60s in good health. This chain uses TRBV5-1 with TRBJ2-7, with D hard to call. Gene TRBJ2-5 matches the end of the DNA better, so the J call may be wrong. The CDR3 region has the DNA TGCGCCAGCAGCTTTGCGAGGAAGGAGGAGACCCAGTACTTC. Residues: CASSFARKEETQYF.